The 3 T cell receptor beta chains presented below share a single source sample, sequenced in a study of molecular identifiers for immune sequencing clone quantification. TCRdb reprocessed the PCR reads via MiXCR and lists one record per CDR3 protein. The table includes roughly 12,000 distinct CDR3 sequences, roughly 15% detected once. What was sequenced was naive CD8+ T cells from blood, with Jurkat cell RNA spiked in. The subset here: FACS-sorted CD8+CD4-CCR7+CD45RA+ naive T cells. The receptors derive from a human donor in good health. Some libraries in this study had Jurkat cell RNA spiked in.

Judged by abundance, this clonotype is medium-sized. The CDR3 sequence is CSVATGRYEQYF. The CDR3 nucleotides read TGCAGCGTTGCCACAGGGAGGTACGAGCAGTACTTC. The chain employs TRBV29-1 and TRBJ2-7; the D gene could be TRBD1 or TRBD2 (6 bases each). Germline CDR1 and CDR2: SQVTM and ANQGSEA. There are 12 residues in the CDR3. V lost 4 bases and J 4 bases, leaving 11 bases between the germline ends.

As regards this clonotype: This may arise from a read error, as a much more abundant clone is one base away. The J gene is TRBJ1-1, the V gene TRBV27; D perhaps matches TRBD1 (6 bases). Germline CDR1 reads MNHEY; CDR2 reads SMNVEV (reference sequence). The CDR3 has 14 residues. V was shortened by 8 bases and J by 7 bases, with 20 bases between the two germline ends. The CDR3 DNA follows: TGTGCCAGCGGGAAGACGACAGGTACTATTGAAGCTTTCTTT. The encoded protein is CASGKTTGTIEAFF.

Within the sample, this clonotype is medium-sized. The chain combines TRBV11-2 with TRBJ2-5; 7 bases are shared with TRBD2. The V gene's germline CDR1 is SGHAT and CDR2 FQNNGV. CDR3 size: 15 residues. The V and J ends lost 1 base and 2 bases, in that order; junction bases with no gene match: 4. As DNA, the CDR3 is TGTGCCAGCAGCTTAGGGGCTAGCGGACAAGAGACCCAGTACTTC. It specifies CASSLGASGQETQYF.